This T cell receptor beta chain stems from a study of CD8 T cells in Susac syndrome. It was with random hexamers that roughly 0.5 to 1 ug RNA was reverse transcribed. With immunoSEQ multiplex PCR, TCR beta CDR3 was amplified across 54 Vbeta and 13 Jbeta. TCRdb re-called the immunoSEQ multiplex PCR reads with MiXCR, one entry per CDR3 protein. The data hold approximately 270,000 distinct CDR3 sequences, with 85% to 95% observed a single time. This CDR3 region has 14 residues. Sequencing was carried out using CD4+ T cells from PBMCs. The receptor's source is a human donor with multiple sclerosis. The chain combines TRBV21-1 with TRBJ1-2; the table names TRBD1, a call not compared with the DNA. TRBV21-1 is an annotated pseudogene. The CDR3 sequence is CASSKEEGDYGYTF. The CDR3 region has the DNA TGTGCCAGCAGCAAAGAAGAAGGGGACTATGGCTACACCTTC.